The subject of this entry is one TCR beta chain. The antigen remains unidentified. This specimen belongs to a study of T cell responses to AZD1222 COVID-19 vaccine. Only in-frame clones appear in the TCRdb table, and some are missing; sequencing was by immunoSEQ multiplex PCR. This table has roughly 140,000 clones, about 90% appearing once. Study observations and caveats: It was only a handful of AZD1222 recipients who were seropositive at baseline. The breadth and depth of Spike-specific TCRs increased once two AZD1222 doses had been given. Clonal diversity was possibly underestimated, and white British individuals and females predominated among donors.

The sequences come from peripheral blood, collected on day 0 of AZD1222 vaccination. The receptor was derived from an adult in good health.

CDR3 coding DNA: TGTGCCAGCAGCTCTGATCCTCGGGAGACCCAGTACTTC. Translated, it gives CASSSDPRETQYF. J is TRBJ2-5 and V is TRBV7-2; D not certain. V lost 4 bases to trimming and J lost 5 bases, with 11 bases between them. Germline V lookup: CDR1 SGHTA, CDR2 FQGNSA. The CDR3 length is 13 residues.